This T cell receptor beta chain emerged from a study of vaccination effects on CD4 cells after COVID-19. The wider study: A median of 72 days separated the second dose and sampling.

As to this clone: Its antigen is undetermined.

The method was immunoSEQ multiplex PCR; TCRdb's version includes in-frame clones alone and lacks a portion of them. The sample yields over 60,000 clones, around 69% seen once. Antigen-specific CD4+ T cells were first expanded with viral peptide pools by the ViraFEST assay and only then sequenced. Investigators separated out CD4+ T cells once approximately 11 days of culture had passed. Vaccine administered to participants consisted of two doses of either BNT162b2 or mRNA-1273. The CDR3 totals 17 residues. V dropped 0 bases and J dropped 5; count of bases not matched to a gene: 8. Per germline, CDR1 SGHRS and CDR2 YFSETQ.

The receptor was isolated from a human donor who received a COVID-19 vaccine. This specimen was CD4+ T cells from PBMCs cultured with HCoV-229E spike peptides, taken after COVID-19 vaccination. The rearrangement joins TRBV5-1 to TRBJ1-6; TRBD1 aligns across 7 bases. This CDR3 is CASSLGTSGTDNSPLHF. The DNA for the CDR3 is TGCGCCAGCAGCTTGGGAACCTCCGGGACAGATAATTCACCCCTCCACTTT. Variable domain in full (rest from reference TRBV5-1 and TRBJ1-6): KAGVTQTPRYLIKTRGQQVTLSCSPISGHRSVSWYQQTPGQGLQFLFEYFSETQRNKGNFPGRFSGRQFSNSRSEMNVSTLELGDSALYLCASSLGTSGTDNSPLHFGNGTRLTVT.